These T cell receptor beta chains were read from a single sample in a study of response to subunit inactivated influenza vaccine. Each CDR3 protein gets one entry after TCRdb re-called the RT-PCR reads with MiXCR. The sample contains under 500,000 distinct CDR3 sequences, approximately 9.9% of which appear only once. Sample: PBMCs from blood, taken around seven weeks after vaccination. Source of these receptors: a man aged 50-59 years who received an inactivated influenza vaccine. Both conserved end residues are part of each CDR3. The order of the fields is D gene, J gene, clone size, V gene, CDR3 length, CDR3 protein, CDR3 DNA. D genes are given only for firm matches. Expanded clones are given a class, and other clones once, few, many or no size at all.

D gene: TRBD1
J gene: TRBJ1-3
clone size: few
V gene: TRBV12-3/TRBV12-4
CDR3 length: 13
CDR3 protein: CASGTGAGNTIYF
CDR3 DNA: TGTGCCAGTGGGACAGGGGCTGGAAACACCATATATTTT

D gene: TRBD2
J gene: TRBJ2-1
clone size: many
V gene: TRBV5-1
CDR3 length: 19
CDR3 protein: CASSSGLAGGPSSYNEQFF
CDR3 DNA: TGCGCCAGCAGCTCCGGACTAGCGGGAGGGCCGAGCTCCTACAATGAGCAGTTCTTC

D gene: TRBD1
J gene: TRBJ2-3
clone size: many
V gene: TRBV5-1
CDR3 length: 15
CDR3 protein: CASSETGTSTDTQYF
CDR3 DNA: TGCGCCAGCAGCGAGACAGGGACGAGCACAGATACGCAGTATTTT

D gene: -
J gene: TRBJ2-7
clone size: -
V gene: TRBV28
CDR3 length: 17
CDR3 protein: CASSLRVELRSSYEQYF
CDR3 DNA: TGTGCCAGCAGTTTGCGGGTAGAACTAAGGAGCTCCTACGAGCAGTACTTC

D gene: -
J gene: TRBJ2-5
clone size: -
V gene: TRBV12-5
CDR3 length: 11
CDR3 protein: CASGFRGIQYF
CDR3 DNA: TGTGCTAGTGGTTTCAGGGGTATCCAGTACTTC

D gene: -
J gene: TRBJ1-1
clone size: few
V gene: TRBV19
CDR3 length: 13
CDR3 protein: CASSTSTAPIAFF
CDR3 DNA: TGTGCCAGTAGTACGTCGACAGCCCCCATAGCTTTCTTT

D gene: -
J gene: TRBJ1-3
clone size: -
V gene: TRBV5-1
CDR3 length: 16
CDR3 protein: CASSLNGGSSGNTIYF
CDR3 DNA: TGCGCCAGCAGCTTGAACGGAGGATCCTCTGGAAACACCATATATTTT

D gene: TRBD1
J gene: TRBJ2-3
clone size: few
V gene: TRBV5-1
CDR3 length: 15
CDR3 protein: CASSLGSGGFNTQYF
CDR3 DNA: TGCGCCAGCAGCTTGGGATCAGGGGGATTCAATACGCAGTATTTT

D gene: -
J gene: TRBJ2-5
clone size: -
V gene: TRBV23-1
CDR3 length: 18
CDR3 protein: CASSQYRQTNTDRETQYF
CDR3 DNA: TGCGCCAGCAGTCAATACCGCCAAACCAATACGGACCGGGAGACCCAGTACTTC

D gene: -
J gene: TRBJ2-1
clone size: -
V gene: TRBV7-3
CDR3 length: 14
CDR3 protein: CASSAAGKGNEQFF
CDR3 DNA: TGTGCCAGCAGCGCGGCGGGAAAGGGCAATGAGCAGTTCTTC

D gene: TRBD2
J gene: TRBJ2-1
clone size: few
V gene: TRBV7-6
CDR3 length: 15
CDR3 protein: CASSPGRISYNEQFF
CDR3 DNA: TGTGCCAGCAGCCCCGGGAGGATCTCCTACAATGAGCAGTTCTTC

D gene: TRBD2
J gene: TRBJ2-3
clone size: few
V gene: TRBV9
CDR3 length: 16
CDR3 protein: CASSVAASGRTDTQYF
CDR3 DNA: TGTGCCAGCAGCGTAGCGGCTAGCGGGAGAACAGATACGCAGTATTTT

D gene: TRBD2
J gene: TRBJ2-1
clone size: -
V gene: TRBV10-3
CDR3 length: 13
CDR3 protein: CAISGLAGGPYLF
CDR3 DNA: TGTGCCATCAGTGGGCTAGCGGGAGGCCCTTATCTCTTC

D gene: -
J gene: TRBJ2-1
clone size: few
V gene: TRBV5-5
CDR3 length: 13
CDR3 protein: CASSLVGAEKQFF
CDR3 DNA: TGTGCCAGCAGCTTGGTGGGGGCCGAGAAGCAGTTCTTC

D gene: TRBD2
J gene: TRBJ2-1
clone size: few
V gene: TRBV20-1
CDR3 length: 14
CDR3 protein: CSATRLAGGFEQFF
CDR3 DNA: TGCAGTGCTACTCGGCTAGCGGGGGGGTTTGAGCAGTTCTTC

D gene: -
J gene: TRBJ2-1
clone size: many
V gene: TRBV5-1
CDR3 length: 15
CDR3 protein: CASSSIPGRVNEQFF
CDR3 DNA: TGCGCCAGCAGTTCCATACCGGGACGGGTAAATGAGCAGTTCTTC

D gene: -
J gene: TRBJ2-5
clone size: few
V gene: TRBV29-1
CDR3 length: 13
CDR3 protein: CSVARDIQETQYF
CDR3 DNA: TGCAGCGTTGCCCGGGACATACAAGAGACCCAGTACTTC

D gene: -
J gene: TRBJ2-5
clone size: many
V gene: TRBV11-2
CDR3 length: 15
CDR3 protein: CASSSGMGPEETQYF
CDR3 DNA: TGTGCCAGCAGCTCTGGAATGGGGCCAGAAGAGACCCAGTACTTC

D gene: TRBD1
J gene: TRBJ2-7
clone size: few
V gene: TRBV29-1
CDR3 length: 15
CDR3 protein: CSVEGGTGHAYEQYF
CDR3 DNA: TGCAGCGTTGAAGGAGGGACAGGTCATGCCTACGAGCAGTACTTC

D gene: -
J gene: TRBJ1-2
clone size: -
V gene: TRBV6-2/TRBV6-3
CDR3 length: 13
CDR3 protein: CASRADRHYGYTF
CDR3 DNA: TGTGCCAGCAGGGCCGACAGACACTATGGCTACACCTTC

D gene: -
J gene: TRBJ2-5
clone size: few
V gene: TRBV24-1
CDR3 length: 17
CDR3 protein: CATSALRGPAGQETQYF
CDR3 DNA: TGTGCCACCAGTGCCCTCCGGGGGCCAGCGGGACAAGAGACCCAGTACTTC

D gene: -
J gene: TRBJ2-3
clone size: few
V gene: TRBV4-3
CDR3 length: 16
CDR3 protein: CASSQDDTPSTDTQYF
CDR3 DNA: TGCGCCAGCAGCCAAGATGACACACCCAGCACAGATACGCAGTATTTT

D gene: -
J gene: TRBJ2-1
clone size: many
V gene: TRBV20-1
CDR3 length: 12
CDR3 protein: CSARPTGTEQFF
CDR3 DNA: TGCAGTGCTAGACCTACAGGGACTGAGCAGTTCTTC

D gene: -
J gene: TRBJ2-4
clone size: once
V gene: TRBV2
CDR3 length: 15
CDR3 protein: CASSNGPIHKNIQYF
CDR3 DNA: TGTGCCAGCAGTAATGGGCCTATACACAAAAACATTCAGTACTTC

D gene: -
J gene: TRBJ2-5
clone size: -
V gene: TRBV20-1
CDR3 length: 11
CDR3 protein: CSAQGQETQYF
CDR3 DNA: TGCAGCGCCCAGGGGCAAGAGACCCAGTACTTC

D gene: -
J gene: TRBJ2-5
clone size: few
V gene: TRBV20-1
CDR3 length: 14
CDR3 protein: CSARGVWTQETQYF
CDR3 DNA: TGCAGTGCTAGAGGAGTGTGGACACAAGAGACCCAGTACTTC

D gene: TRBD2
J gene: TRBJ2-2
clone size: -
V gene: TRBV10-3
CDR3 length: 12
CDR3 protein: CAIAGGPGELFF
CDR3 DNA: TGTGCCATCGCGGGGGGCCCTGGGGAGCTGTTTTTT

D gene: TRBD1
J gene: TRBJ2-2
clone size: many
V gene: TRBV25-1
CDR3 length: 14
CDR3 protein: CASSKDRVAGELFF
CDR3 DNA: TGTGCCAGCAGCAAAGACAGGGTAGCCGGGGAGCTGTTTTTT

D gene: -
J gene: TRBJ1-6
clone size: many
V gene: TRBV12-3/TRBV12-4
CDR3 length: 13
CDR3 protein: CASSPTTVSPLHF
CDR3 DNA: TGTGCCAGCAGTCCCACGACTGTTTCACCCCTCCACTTT

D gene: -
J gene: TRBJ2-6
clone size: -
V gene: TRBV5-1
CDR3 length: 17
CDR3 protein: CASSLPARGSGANVLTF
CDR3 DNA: TGCGCCAGCAGCTTGCCGGCCAGGGGATCTGGGGCCAACGTCCTGACTTTC